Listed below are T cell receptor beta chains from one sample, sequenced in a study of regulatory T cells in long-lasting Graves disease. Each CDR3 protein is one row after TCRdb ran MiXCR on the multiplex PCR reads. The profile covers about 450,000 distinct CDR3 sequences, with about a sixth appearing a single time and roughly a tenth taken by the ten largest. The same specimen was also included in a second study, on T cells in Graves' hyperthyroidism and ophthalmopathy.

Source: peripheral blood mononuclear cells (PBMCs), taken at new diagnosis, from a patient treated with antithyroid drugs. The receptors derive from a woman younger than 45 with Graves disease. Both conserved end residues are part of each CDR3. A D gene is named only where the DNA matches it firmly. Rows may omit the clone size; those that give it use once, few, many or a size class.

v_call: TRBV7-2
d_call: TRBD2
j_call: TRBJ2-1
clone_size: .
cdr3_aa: CASSLVAGAGSYNEQFF
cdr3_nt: TGTGCCAGCAGCTTAGTAGCGGGAGCGGGCTCCTACAATGAGCAGTTCTTC

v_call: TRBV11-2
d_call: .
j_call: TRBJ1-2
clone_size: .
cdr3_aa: CASSFSGTTGYGYTF
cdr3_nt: TGTGCCAGCAGCTTTTCGGGGACTACCGGGTATGGCTACACCTTC

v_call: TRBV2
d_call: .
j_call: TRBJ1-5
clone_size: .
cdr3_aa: CASSERIGQPQHF
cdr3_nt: TGTGCCAGCAGTGAAAGAATCGGTCAGCCCCAGCATTTT

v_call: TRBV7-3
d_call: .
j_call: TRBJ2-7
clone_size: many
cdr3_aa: CASSYLHSGEQYF
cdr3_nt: TGTGCCAGCAGCTACCTCCACAGCGGCGAGCAGTACTTC

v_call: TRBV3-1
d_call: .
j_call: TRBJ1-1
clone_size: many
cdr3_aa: CASSQVSPPNTEAFF
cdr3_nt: TGTGCCAGCAGCCAAGTCAGTCCGCCGAACACTGAAGCTTTCTTT

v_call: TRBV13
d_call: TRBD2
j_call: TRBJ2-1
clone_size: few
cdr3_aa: CASSPRLAGGHGFNEQFF
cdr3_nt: TGTGCCAGCAGCCCGAGACTAGCGGGAGGGCACGGTTTCAATGAGCAGTTCTTC

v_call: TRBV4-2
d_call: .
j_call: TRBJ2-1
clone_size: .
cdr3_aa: CASSQDTSPHEQFF
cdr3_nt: TGTGCCAGCAGCCAAGATACTAGTCCCCATGAGCAGTTCTTC

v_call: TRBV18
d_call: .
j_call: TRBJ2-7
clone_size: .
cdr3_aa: CASLISEGSYEQYF
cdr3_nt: TGTGCCAGTCTCATTAGCGAAGGCTCCTACGAGCAGTACTTC

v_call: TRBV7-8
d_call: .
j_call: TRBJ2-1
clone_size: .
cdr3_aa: CASNLDIYNEQFF
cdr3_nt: TGTGCCAGCAACTTGGACATCTACAATGAGCAGTTCTTC

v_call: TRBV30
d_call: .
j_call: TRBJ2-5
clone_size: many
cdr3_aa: CAWSVGGYRKETQYF
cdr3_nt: TGTGCCTGGAGTGTCGGTGGCTATCGGAAAGAGACCCAGTACTTC

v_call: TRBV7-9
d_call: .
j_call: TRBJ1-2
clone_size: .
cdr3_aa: CASSFTQRGDYGYTF
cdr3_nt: TGTGCCAGCAGCTTCACTCAGAGGGGGGACTATGGCTACACCTTC

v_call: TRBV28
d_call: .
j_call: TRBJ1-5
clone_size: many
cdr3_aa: CASQGRGSYQPQHF
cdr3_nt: TGTGCCAGCCAGGGACGCGGTTCCTATCAGCCCCAGCATTTT

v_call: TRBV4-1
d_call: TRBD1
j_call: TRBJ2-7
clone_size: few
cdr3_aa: CASSQERLAGGNLYEQYF
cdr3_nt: TGCGCCAGCAGCCAAGAGAGGTTGGCAGGGGGAAATCTCTACGAGCAGTACTTC

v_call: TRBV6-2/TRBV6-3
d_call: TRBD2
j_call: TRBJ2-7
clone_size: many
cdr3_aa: CASSASGSNYEQYF
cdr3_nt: TGTGCCAGTTCAGCTAGCGGGAGCAACTACGAGCAGTACTTC

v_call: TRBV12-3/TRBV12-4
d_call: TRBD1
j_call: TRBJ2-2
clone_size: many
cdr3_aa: CASSGTGTGELFF
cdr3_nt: TGTGCCAGCAGTGGGACAGGCACCGGGGAGCTGTTTTTT

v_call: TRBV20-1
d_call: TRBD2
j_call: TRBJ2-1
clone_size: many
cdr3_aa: CSARVRDRDYQSYNEQFF
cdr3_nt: TGCAGTGCTAGAGTCCGCGACCGGGACTACCAATCCTACAATGAGCAGTTCTTC

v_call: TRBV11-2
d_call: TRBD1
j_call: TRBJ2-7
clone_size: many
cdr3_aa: CASTGTDEQYF
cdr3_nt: TGTGCCAGCACCGGGACAGACGAGCAGTACTTC

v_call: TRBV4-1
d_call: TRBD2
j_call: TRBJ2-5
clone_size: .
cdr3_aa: CASSRQIVWEGRRWTQYF
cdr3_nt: TGCGCCAGCAGCCGCCAGATTGTGTGGGAGGGCCGCCGGTGGACCCAGTACTTC

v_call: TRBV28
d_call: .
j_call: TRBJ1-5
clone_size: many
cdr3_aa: CASGGGGSNQPQHF
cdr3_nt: TGTGCCAGCGGGGGGGGCGGGAGCAATCAGCCCCAGCATTTT

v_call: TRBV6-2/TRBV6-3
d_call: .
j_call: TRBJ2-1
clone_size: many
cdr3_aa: CATHTVRGSLKDEQFF
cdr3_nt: TGTGCCACACACACAGTCCGGGGTAGCCTGAAGGATGAGCAGTTCTTC

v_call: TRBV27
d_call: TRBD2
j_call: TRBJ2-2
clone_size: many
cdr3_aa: CASSFGGRGGGELFF
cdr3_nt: TGTGCCAGCAGTTTCGGCGGGAGAGGTGGCGGGGAGCTGTTTTTT

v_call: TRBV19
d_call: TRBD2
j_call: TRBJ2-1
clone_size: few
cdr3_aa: CASTPAGSGRNEQFF
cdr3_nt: TGTGCCAGTACCCCTGCTGGGAGCGGGAGGAATGAGCAGTTCTTC

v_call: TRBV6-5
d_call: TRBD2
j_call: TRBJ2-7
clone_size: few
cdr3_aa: CASSYTLAGGSYEQYF
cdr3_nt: TGTGCCAGCAGTTACACACTCGCGGGGGGCTCCTACGAGCAGTACTTC

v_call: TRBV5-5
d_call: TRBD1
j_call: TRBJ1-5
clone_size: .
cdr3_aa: CASSPRQGVDQPQHF
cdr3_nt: TGTGCCAGCAGCCCCCGACAGGGGGTTGATCAGCCCCAGCATTTT

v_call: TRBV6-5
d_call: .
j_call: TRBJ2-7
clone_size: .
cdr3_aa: CASSYSPGTPLQYF
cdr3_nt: TGTGCCAGCAGTTACTCGCCCGGGACACCTCTACAGTACTTC

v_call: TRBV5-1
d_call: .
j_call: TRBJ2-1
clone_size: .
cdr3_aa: CASSSPRDSNEQFF
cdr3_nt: TGCGCCAGCAGCTCGCCCCGGGACTCCAATGAGCAGTTCTTC

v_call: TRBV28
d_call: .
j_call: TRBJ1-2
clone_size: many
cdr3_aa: CASSLSVSDYGYTF
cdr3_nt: TGTGCCAGCAGTTTATCTGTTAGCGACTATGGCTACACCTTC

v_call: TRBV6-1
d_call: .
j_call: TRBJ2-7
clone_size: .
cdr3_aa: CASTSPGHPYEQYF
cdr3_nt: TGTGCCAGCACCTCCCCGGGACACCCCTACGAGCAGTACTTC

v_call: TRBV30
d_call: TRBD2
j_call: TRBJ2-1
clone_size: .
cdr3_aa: CAWSAPGTSGSFRQFF
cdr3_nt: TGTGCCTGGAGTGCCCCGGGGACTAGCGGGAGCTTCAGGCAGTTCTTC

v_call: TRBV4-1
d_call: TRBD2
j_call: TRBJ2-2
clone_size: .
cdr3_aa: CASSQGLAGGPSTGELFF
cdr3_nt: TGCGCCAGCAGCCAAGGTCTAGCGGGAGGGCCGAGCACCGGGGAGCTGTTTTTT